This T cell receptor (beta chain) was found in a study of T cell responses to AZD1222 COVID-19 vaccine. Sequencing was performed with immunoSEQ multiplex PCR; in TCRdb, only in-frame clones are kept and a portion is missing. This table has some 150,000 clones, 90% to 95% appearing once. The germline V gene encodes CDR1 SGHRS and CDR2 YFSETQ. With 0 bases removed from V and 2 bases from J, the gap between germline ends came to 8 bases. The CDR3 is 14 amino acids. Specimen: peripheral blood, collected on day 0 of MenACWY control vaccination. The V call is TRBV5-1, the J call TRBJ1-2; D remains unclear. The sequence came from an adult in good health. The CDR3 DNA is TGCGCCAGCAGCTTGGTCCCGGGAAACTATGGCTACACCTTC. Translating it yields CASSLVPGNYGYTF.